These 3 T cell receptor beta chains were sequenced from one sample in a study of T cells in Graves' hyperthyroidism and ophthalmopathy. Amplification of TCR beta CDR3 regions used RNA as the template. First-round RT-PCR of the TCR CDR3 relied on the HTBI primer set. A single record per CDR3 protein comes from TCRdb applying MiXCR to the multiplex PCR reads. Altogether approximately 710,000 distinct CDR3 sequences are present, roughly a sixth being singletons, with the ten largest covering about 16%. The sequenced material came from blood. The receptors shown here come from a middle-aged man with Graves' hyperthyroidism.

This clonotype was detected many times. The rearrangement uses TRBV3-1 and TRBJ2-5; 10 bases map to TRBD2. CDR3 length: 16 residues. The V gene's germline CDR1 is LGHDT and CDR2 YNNKEL (reference sequence). Losses at the gene ends were 4 bases for V and 2 bases for J; bases not matched to a gene: 7. The CDR3 spells CASSPPSGSGQETQYF. In DNA, the CDR3 is TGTGCCAGCAGCCCCCCTAGCGGGAGTGGTCAAGAGACCCAGTACTTC.

Many counts were recorded for this clonotype. The V and J genes are TRBV28 and TRBJ1-2; the D gene is possibly TRBD1 (6 bases). The length of the CDR3 is 15 residues. V was pared by 6 bases and J by 4 bases, with 18 bases between. The germline CDR1 and CDR2 sequences are MDHEN and SYDVKM. The CDR3 sequence is CASRYMDSSLYGYTF. The DNA of the CDR3 is TGTGCCAGCAGATATATGGACAGCTCCCTCTATGGCTACACCTTC.

The V gene is TRBV12-3 or TRBV12-4, the J gene TRBJ2-3; 8 bases align to TRBD1. CDR3 length: 19 amino acids. Trimming removed 6 bases from V and 0 bases from J; junction bases left unmatched: 17. CDR3 loop: CASSSRRDRLTRSTDTQYF. CDR3 nucleotide sequence: TGTGCCAGCAGCTCACGCCGGGACAGGTTAACCCGGAGCACAGATACGCAGTATTTT.